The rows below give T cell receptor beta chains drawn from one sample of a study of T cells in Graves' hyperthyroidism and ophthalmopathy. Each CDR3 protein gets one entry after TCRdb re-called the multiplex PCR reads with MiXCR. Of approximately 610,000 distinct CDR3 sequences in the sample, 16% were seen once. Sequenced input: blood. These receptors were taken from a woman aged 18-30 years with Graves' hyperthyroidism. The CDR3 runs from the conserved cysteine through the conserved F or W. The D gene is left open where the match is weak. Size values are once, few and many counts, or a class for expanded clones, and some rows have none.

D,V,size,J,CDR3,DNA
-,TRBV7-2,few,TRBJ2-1,CASSPRGVSEQFF,TGTGCCAGCAGCCCGAGAGGGGTTAGCGAGCAGTTCTTC
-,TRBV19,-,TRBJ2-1,CASSIESSYNEQFF,TGTGCCAGTAGTATAGAGTCTTCCTACAATGAGCAGTTCTTC
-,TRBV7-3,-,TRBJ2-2,CASSLTSAGATGELFF,TGTGCCAGCAGCTTAACCTCCGCGGGGGCCACCGGGGAGCTGTTTTTT
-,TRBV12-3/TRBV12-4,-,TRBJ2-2,CASSLVDELFF,TGTGCCAGCAGTTTAGTCGATGAGCTGTTTTTT
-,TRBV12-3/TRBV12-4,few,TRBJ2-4,CASRSTDRDDIQYF,TGTGCCAGCAGGTCGACAGATCGAGATGACATTCAGTACTTC
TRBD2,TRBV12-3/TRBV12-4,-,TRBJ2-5,CASSPLVGGGETQYF,TGTGCCAGCAGTCCCCTGGTGGGGGGGGGGGAGACCCAGTACTTC
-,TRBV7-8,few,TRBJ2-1,CASSSRRRGSSSYNEQFF,TGTGCCAGCAGCTCAAGACGGAGAGGGTCGAGCTCCTACAATGAGCAGTTCTTC
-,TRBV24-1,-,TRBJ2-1,CATSPPGQNEQFF,TGTGCCACCAGTCCGCCGGGGCAGAATGAGCAGTTCTTC
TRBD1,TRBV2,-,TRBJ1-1,CASRQGEVTEAFF,TGCGCCAGCAGACAGGGCGAAGTTACTGAAGCTTTCTTT
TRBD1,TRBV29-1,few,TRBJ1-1,CSARNDRVNTEAFF,TGCAGCGCTAGAAACGACAGGGTGAACACTGAAGCTTTCTTT
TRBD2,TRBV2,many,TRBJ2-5,CASSGRGETQYF,TGTGCCAGTAGCGGGAGGGGGGAGACCCAGTACTTC
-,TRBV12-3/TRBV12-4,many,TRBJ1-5,CASRGGGNQPQHF,TGTGCCAGCAGGGGGGGCGGCAATCAGCCCCAGCATTTT
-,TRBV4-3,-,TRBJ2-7,CASSQGASRGEQYF,TGCGCCAGCAGCCAAGGTGCTAGCCGAGGCGAGCAGTACTTC
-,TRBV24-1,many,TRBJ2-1,CATSDQGTPSSYNEQFF,TGTGCCACCAGTGACCAAGGCACCCCGAGCTCCTACAATGAGCAGTTCTTC
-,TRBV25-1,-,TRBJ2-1,CASSPSVPNEQFF,TGTGCCAGCAGTCCCTCGGTCCCAAATGAGCAGTTCTTC
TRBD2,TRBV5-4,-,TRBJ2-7,CASSRWEGLNEQYF,TGTGCCAGCAGCCGATGGGAGGGCCTCAACGAGCAGTACTTC
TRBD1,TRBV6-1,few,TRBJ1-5,CASSSGQVLSNQPQHF,TGTGCCAGCAGTTCGGGACAGGTCCTGAGCAATCAGCCCCAGCATTTT
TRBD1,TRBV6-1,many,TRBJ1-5,CASSENLGQGSNQPQHF,TGTGCCAGCAGTGAGAACCTCGGACAGGGCAGCAATCAGCCCCAGCATTTT
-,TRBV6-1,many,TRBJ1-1,CASIKGHPNTEAFF,TGTGCCAGCATCAAAGGGCACCCGAACACTGAAGCTTTCTTT
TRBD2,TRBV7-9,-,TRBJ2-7,CASSLQAGASYEQYF,TGTGCCAGCAGCCTACAAGCGGGGGCCTCCTACGAGCAGTACTTC
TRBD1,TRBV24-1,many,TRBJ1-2,CATSDPGTDYGYTF,TGTGCCACCAGTGATCCCGGGACAGACTATGGCTACACCTTC
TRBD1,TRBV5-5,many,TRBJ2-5,CASSRSPGTGETQYF,TGTGCCAGCAGCAGAAGCCCCGGGACAGGGGAGACCCAGTACTTC
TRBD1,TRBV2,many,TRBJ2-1,CASGNRGTQEQFF,TGTGCCAGCGGAAACAGGGGAACGCAGGAGCAGTTCTTC
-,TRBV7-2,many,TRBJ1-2,CAIQTYFIGGYTF,TGTGCCATCCAGACGTATTTCATAGGGGGCTACACCTTC
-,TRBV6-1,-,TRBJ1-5,CASSENDPQHF,TGTGCCAGCAGTGAAAACGACCCCCAGCATTTT
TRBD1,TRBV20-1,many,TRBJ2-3,CSAQRTGGGSTDTQYF,TGCAGTGCTCAGAGGACAGGGGGCGGAAGCACAGATACGCAGTATTTT
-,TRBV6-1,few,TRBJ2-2,CASSEFGPGELFF,TGTGCCAGCAGTGAATTTGGTCCCGGGGAGCTGTTTTTT
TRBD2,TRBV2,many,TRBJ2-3,CASGLGLGLTDTQYF,TGTGCCAGCGGTTTAGGACTAGGACTCACGGATACGCAGTATTTT
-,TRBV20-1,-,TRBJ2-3,CSARRGTRGADTQYF,TGCAGTGCTAGGAGGGGTACGCGTGGCGCAGATACGCAGTATTTT
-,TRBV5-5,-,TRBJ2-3,CASSLSQHTDTQYF,TGTGCCAGCAGCTTATCACAGCACACAGATACGCAGTATTTT
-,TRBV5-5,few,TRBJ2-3,CASSLVLNRDGHTQYF,TGTGCCAGCAGCTTGGTGCTCAACAGGGATGGTCATACGCAGTATTTT
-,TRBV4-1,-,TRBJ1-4,CASSQVGAGFNEKLYF,TGCGCCAGCAGCCAAGTGGGGGCAGGTTTTAATGAAAAACTGTATTTT